A selection of T cell receptor beta chains follows, all from one sample in a study of regulatory dendritic cells for organ transplantation. Here immunoSEQ multiplex PCR was the method, and the copy in TCRdb shows in-frame clones only, minus some. The sample lists roughly 28,000 clones; about four fifths were seen once. Sequences were obtained from naive CD4+ T cells from blood. Source of these receptors: a human donor in good health. Each CDR3 is given with its conserved first and last residue. A D gene is named only where the DNA matches it firmly. Not all rows give a size; the values are once, few, many and, for expanded clones, a class.

D gene	V gene	J gene	clone size	CDR3 protein	CDR3 DNA
-	TRBV7-7	TRBJ1-4	-	CASSSGRDEKLFF	TGTGCTAGCTCTTCAGGTCGCGATGAAAAACTGTTTTTT
TRBD2	TRBV7-2	TRBJ2-1	-	CASSGSGGLNEQFF	TGTGCCAGCAGCGGTAGCGGGGGTTTGAATGAGCAGTTCTTC
-	TRBV7-2	TRBJ1-5	-	CASSAAPTGSNQPQHF	TGTGCCAGCAGCGCAGCGCCAACAGGTAGCAATCAGCCCCAGCATTTT
TRBD1	TRBV7-6	TRBJ2-2	-	CASSLSTGVTGELFF	TGTGCCAGCAGCTTAAGTACAGGGGTGACCGGGGAGCTGTTTTTT
-	TRBV4-3	TRBJ1-5	-	CASSQNWGGNQPQHF	TGCGCCAGCAGCCAGAACTGGGGGGGCAATCAGCCCCAGCATTTT
TRBD1	TRBV7-3	TRBJ2-7	-	CASMIGQVDEQYF	TGTGCCAGCATGATAGGACAGGTGGACGAGCAGTACTTC
-	TRBV27	TRBJ2-7	-	CASSQVSSYEQYF	TGTGCCAGCAGTCAGGTGAGCTCCTACGAGCAGTACTTC
TRBD1	TRBV11-3	TRBJ1-1	-	CASSISSGQVNTEAFF	TGTGCCAGCAGCATTTCCTCGGGACAGGTGAACACTGAAGCTTTCTTT
TRBD1	TRBV7-2	TRBJ1-3	-	CASSLARDRGDTIYF	TGTGCCAGCAGCTTAGCCCGGGACAGGGGTGACACCATATATTTT
-	TRBV4-1	TRBJ2-5	once	CASSQGVSPGHTETQYF	TGCGCCAGCAGCCAAGGAGTTTCTCCGGGACATACGGAGACCCAGTACTTC
TRBD1	TRBV19	TRBJ1-5	-	CASTEDRASNQPQHF	TGTGCCAGTACCGAGGACAGGGCGAGCAATCAGCCCCAGCATTTT
-	TRBV15	TRBJ1-1	-	CATSMDTLGEAFF	TGTGCCACCAGCATGGACACCCTCGGTGAAGCTTTCTTT
TRBD1	TRBV5-1	TRBJ2-1	-	CASSLQGANEQFF	TGCGCCAGCAGCTTACAGGGGGCAAATGAGCAGTTCTTC
-	TRBV5-4	TRBJ1-2	-	CASSLGGTASNYGYTF	TGTGCCAGCAGCTTGGGCGGGACCGCTTCCAACTATGGCTACACCTTC
TRBD1	TRBV2	TRBJ2-1	-	CASSKTGGGDEQFF	TGTGCCAGCAGTAAAACAGGGGGCGGGGATGAGCAGTTCTTC
-	TRBV11-2	TRBJ1-1	-	CASSLASTRSQAFF	TGTGCCAGCAGCTTGGCCTCGACTAGGAGTCAGGCTTTCTTT
TRBD1	TRBV6-4	TRBJ1-2	-	CASSPGQGFSGGYTF	TGTGCCAGCAGCCCGGGACAGGGATTTTCGGGTGGCTACACCTTC
TRBD1	TRBV5-4	TRBJ2-2	-	CASSPLGKGAGTGELFF	TGTGCCAGCAGCCCCCTGGGTAAGGGGGCAGGTACCGGGGAGCTGTTTTTT
TRBD1	TRBV19	TRBJ1-1	-	CASSSGQAREAFF	TGTGCCAGTAGTTCCGGACAGGCTCGAGAAGCTTTCTTT
-	TRBV6-5	TRBJ1-3	-	CASSYRVGVAGNTIYF	TGTGCCAGCAGTTATCGCGTCGGAGTGGCGGGAAACACCATATATTTT
TRBD1	TRBV6-5	TRBJ1-1	-	CASGPLQGAGTEAFF	TGTGCCAGCGGCCCATTACAGGGGGCTGGCACTGAAGCTTTCTTT
TRBD2	TRBV5-1	TRBJ2-3	-	CASFGLAGGADTQYF	TGCGCCAGCTTTGGACTAGCGGGGGGGGCAGATACGCAGTATTTT
-	TRBV6-6	TRBJ1-1	-	CASSPKGVGVSAEAFF	TGTGCCAGCAGCCCGAAGGGGGTGGGGGTGTCTGCTGAAGCTTTCTTT
TRBD1	TRBV5-1	TRBJ1-2	once	CASSPGGQGAYYGYTF	TGCGCCAGCAGCCCGGGGGGACAGGGGGCGTATTATGGCTACACCTTC
TRBD2	TRBV7-9	TRBJ2-7	-	CASSFERGYEQYF	TGTGCCAGCAGCTTTGAGCGGGGTTACGAGCAGTACTTC
TRBD1	TRBV7-8	TRBJ2-7	-	CASSLGDSSYEQYF	TGTGCCAGCAGCTTAGGGGACAGCTCCTACGAGCAGTACTTC
-	TRBV5-6	TRBJ1-6	-	CASSIYQDNSPLHF	TGTGCCAGCAGCATATATCAGGATAATTCACCCCTCCACTTT
-	TRBV6-5	TRBJ2-7	-	CASSEVGRGYEQYF	TGTGCCAGCAGTGAAGTCGGCCGAGGCTACGAGCAGTACTTC
TRBD2	TRBV10-3	TRBJ2-2	-	CAISDRAGETGELFF	TGTGCCATCAGTGACAGGGCGGGGGAGACCGGGGAGCTGTTTTTT
TRBD1	TRBV5-1	TRBJ1-4	once	CASSLTGGDGEKLFF	TGCGCCAGCAGCTTAACAGGGGGTGACGGGGAAAAACTGTTTTTT
TRBD1	TRBV7-9	TRBJ1-4	-	CASSLDPGQGAEKLFF	TGTGCCAGCAGCTTAGATCCGGGACAGGGGGCTGAAAAACTGTTTTTT
TRBD1	TRBV11-3	TRBJ2-4	-	CASSSWDRGGKNIQYF	TGTGCCAGCAGCTCCTGGGACAGGGGGGGCAAAAACATTCAGTACTTC
-	TRBV11-3	TRBJ1-1	few	CASSLSRKAEAFF	TGTGCCAGCAGCTTATCCAGGAAAGCTGAAGCTTTCTTT
TRBD1	TRBV18	TRBJ1-1	-	CASSLQGGDTEAFF	TGTGCCAGCTCGTTACAGGGGGGGGACACTGAAGCTTTCTTT
TRBD2	TRBV7-2	TRBJ2-2	-	CASSLTSGGIANTGELFF	TGTGCCAGCAGCTTGACTAGCGGGGGGATCGCGAACACCGGGGAGCTGTTTTTT
-	TRBV14	TRBJ1-1	few	CASSQGPNTEAFF	TGTGCCAGCAGCCAGGGGCCGAACACTGAAGCTTTCTTT
-	TRBV18	TRBJ2-7	-	CASSPPPGGSYEQYF	TGTGCCAGCTCACCACCCCCGGGCGGGTCTTACGAGCAGTACTTC
-	TRBV27	TRBJ1-1	-	CASCSGADEAFF	TGTGCCAGCTGCTCAGGGGCAGATGAAGCTTTCTTT
TRBD2	TRBV7-9	TRBJ2-3	-	CASSLTSDTDTQYF	TGTGCCAGCAGCCTGACTAGCGACACAGATACGCAGTATTTT
-	TRBV18	TRBJ2-2	once	CASSPPPGANTGELFF	TGTGCCAGCTCTCCCCCGCCAGGGGCGAACACCGGGGAGCTGTTTTTT
TRBD2	TRBV5-1	TRBJ2-1	-	CASSFDSGGLNEQFF	TGCGCCAGCAGCTTCGATAGCGGGGGGCTCAATGAGCAGTTCTTC
-	TRBV5-1	TRBJ2-5	-	CASSLLGREVETQYF	TGCGCCAGCAGCTTGCTTGGCAGGGAGGTGGAGACCCAGTACTTC
-	TRBV2	TRBJ2-3	-	CASRAGPTDTQYF	TGTGCCAGCCGGGCGGGGCCGACAGATACGCAGTATTTT
TRBD1	TRBV19	TRBJ2-7	-	CASSRGQAYEQYF	TGTGCCAGTAGTCGGGGACAGGCCTACGAGCAGTACTTC
-	TRBV6-1	TRBJ1-1	once	CATPTWPNTEAFF	TGTGCCACCCCGACTTGGCCGAACACTGAAGCTTTCTTT
TRBD2	TRBV5-4	TRBJ2-5	once	CASSVIGTSGGGLETQYF	TGTGCCAGCAGCGTGATAGGGACTAGCGGGGGGGGGCTAGAGACCCAGTACTTC
TRBD2	TRBV9	TRBJ2-3	-	CASSGLATDTQYF	TGTGCCAGCAGCGGACTAGCGACAGATACGCAGTATTTT
-	TRBV6-1	TRBJ1-4	-	CASSLQTANEKLFF	TGTGCCAGCAGCTTACAGACAGCAAATGAAAAACTGTTTTTT
TRBD2	TRBV5-4	TRBJ2-7	-	CASSLGLAGYYEQYF	TGTGCCAGCAGCTTAGGTCTAGCGGGGTACTACGAGCAGTACTTC
TRBD2	TRBV6-5	TRBJ2-1	-	CASSPPGLAGGEQFF	TGTGCCAGCAGTCCTCCGGGACTAGCGGGGGGAGAGCAGTTCTTC
-	TRBV29-1	TRBJ2-7	-	CSSRVSYEQYF	TGCAGCTCGAGGGTGTCCTACGAGCAGTACTTC
-	TRBV11-2	TRBJ2-1	-	CASRGTGGRSGNEQFF	TGTGCCAGCAGGGGAACGGGGGGCAGGAGTGGGAATGAGCAGTTCTTC
TRBD1	TRBV4-1	TRBJ2-2	-	CASSQRDRKFNTGELFF	TGCGCCAGCAGCCAAAGGGACAGAAAATTCAACACCGGGGAGCTGTTTTTT